The rows below give T cell receptor beta chains drawn from one sample of a study of blood T cells in healthy people across ages. TCRdb fed the 5' RACE reads into MiXCR, producing one record per CDR3 protein. This table has 750,000 to 950,000 distinct CDR3 sequences, roughly 53% appearing once. Sequenced: blood. The receptors shown here come from a man older than 75 in good health. CDR3s include the opening cysteine and the closing phenylalanine or tryptophan. Fields, in order: CDR3 DNA, CDR3 protein, D gene, V gene, clone size, J gene. The D gene is left open where the match is weak. A row's size may be missing; if present it is once, few, many or a size class.

CDR3nt: TGTGCCAGCAGCCCGGGAGGACTAGCGGGAAACAATGAGCAGTTCTTC
CDR3aa: CASSPGGLAGNNEQFF
d_gene: TRBD2
v_gene: TRBV7-9
abundance: NA
j_gene: TRBJ2-1

CDR3nt: TGCGCCAGCAGCCAGGGGACTAGCGGGAGGGCCTCATCCTACGAGCAGTACTTC
CDR3aa: CASSQGTSGRASSYEQYF
d_gene: TRBD2
v_gene: TRBV4-1
abundance: few
j_gene: TRBJ2-7

CDR3nt: TGTGCCATCAGTGACGGTGTGGAATTTAGCGGGAGTCGGTACGAGCAGTACTTC
CDR3aa: CAISDGVEFSGSRYEQYF
d_gene: TRBD2
v_gene: TRBV10-3
abundance: few
j_gene: TRBJ2-7

CDR3nt: TGTGCCAGCAGTCCCGTAGCGGGAGGGTTCTCCTACGAGCAGTACTTC
CDR3aa: CASSPVAGGFSYEQYF
d_gene: TRBD2
v_gene: TRBV6-1
abundance: NA
j_gene: TRBJ2-7

CDR3nt: TGTGCCTGGAGTGTACAATTGGGCCGCTATGGCTACACCTTC
CDR3aa: CAWSVQLGRYGYTF
d_gene: NA
v_gene: TRBV30
abundance: NA
j_gene: TRBJ1-2

CDR3nt: TGCAGCGTTGAAGATTCGGGTCTAGCGGGAGATTTCAATGAGCAGTTCTTC
CDR3aa: CSVEDSGLAGDFNEQFF
d_gene: TRBD2
v_gene: TRBV29-1
abundance: few
j_gene: TRBJ2-1

CDR3nt: TGTGCCAGCAGCGCCCGGACTGGCATGGGGGGAAACATTCAGTACTTC
CDR3aa: CASSARTGMGGNIQYF
d_gene: NA
v_gene: TRBV9
abundance: NA
j_gene: TRBJ2-4

CDR3nt: TGCAGTGCGGACAGGGGTCTCCAAGAGACCCAGTACTTC
CDR3aa: CSADRGLQETQYF
d_gene: TRBD1
v_gene: TRBV20-1
abundance: NA
j_gene: TRBJ2-5

CDR3nt: TGCGCCAGCAGCAACCCGGGACTAGCGGGAGTAAAGGAGCAGTTCTTC
CDR3aa: CASSNPGLAGVKEQFF
d_gene: TRBD2
v_gene: TRBV5-1
abundance: NA
j_gene: TRBJ2-1

CDR3nt: TGTGCCAGCAGCCAAGATTTGCGTTCCTACGAGCAGTACTTC
CDR3aa: CASSQDLRSYEQYF
d_gene: NA
v_gene: TRBV14
abundance: NA
j_gene: TRBJ2-7

CDR3nt: TGTGCCAGCAGCGACAGCGGGAGGGCCTCTTACGAGCAGTACTTC
CDR3aa: CASSDSGRASYEQYF
d_gene: TRBD2
v_gene: TRBV7-9
abundance: NA
j_gene: TRBJ2-7

CDR3nt: TGTGCCAGCAATGGCGGGCCCTCCTACGAGCAGTACTTC
CDR3aa: CASNGGPSYEQYF
d_gene: NA
v_gene: TRBV6-6
abundance: few
j_gene: TRBJ2-7

CDR3nt: TGTGCCAGCAGTTACCAGTCGCTCTCTGGGGCCGACGTCCTGACTTTC
CDR3aa: CASSYQSLSGADVLTF
d_gene: NA
v_gene: TRBV7-9
abundance: NA
j_gene: TRBJ2-6

CDR3nt: TGCGCCAGCAGCCCCACAGGGGGCAACTACGAGCAGTACTTC
CDR3aa: CASSPTGGNYEQYF
d_gene: TRBD1
v_gene: TRBV5-1
abundance: NA
j_gene: TRBJ2-7

CDR3nt: TGTGCCAGCAGCCTGGAGTCTTGGGGGCTATATCAGTACTTC
CDR3aa: CASSLESWGLYQYF
d_gene: NA
v_gene: TRBV3-1
abundance: few
j_gene: TRBJ2-5

CDR3nt: TGTGCCAGCAGTTTAGCGTCGGGGAGCAACTACGAGCAGTACTTC
CDR3aa: CASSLASGSNYEQYF
d_gene: NA
v_gene: TRBV12-3/TRBV12-4
abundance: NA
j_gene: TRBJ2-7

CDR3nt: TGTGCCAGCAGCCCCGGGACTAGGATCTACGAGCAGTACTTC
CDR3aa: CASSPGTRIYEQYF
d_gene: TRBD2
v_gene: TRBV14
abundance: NA
j_gene: TRBJ2-7

CDR3nt: TGTGCCAGCAGCTTCACAGCCTATGGCTACACCTTC
CDR3aa: CASSFTAYGYTF
d_gene: NA
v_gene: TRBV7-9
abundance: NA
j_gene: TRBJ1-2